The sequence of this TCR beta chain was determined in a study of T-cell memory formation after mild COVID-19. Across the whole study: Largely, the TCR clusters proved donor specific. Study-level findings and limits: CD4+ bias marked clones expanding day 15 to 37, unlike balanced contracting clones. Several responding clones turned up in pre-infection memory, indicating that cross-reactive memory may have taken part.

The authors produced TCR alpha and TCR beta cDNA libraries with sample barcodes and UMIs by 5'RACE using constant-segment primers. MiXCR, applied by TCRdb to the 5' RACE reads, yields one record per CDR3 protein. The sample holds fewer than 600,000 distinct CDR3 sequences; about 20% are singletons and the top ten take about 8.2%. In germline, CDR1 is SGHRS, CDR2 YFSETQ. The CDR3 has 13 residues. V shed 7 bases, J shed 4 bases, and the junction held 6 bases outside the gene matches. With respect to this clonotype: What it recognizes is unknown.

The chain has TRBV5-1 and TRBJ1-1; TRBD1 matches at 8 bases. The receptor was isolated from an adult woman who had mild COVID-19 (a few samples of this study predate the infection). Cell type and time point are not known. The sequencing input was PBMCs or a T cell subset sorted from them (not recorded which). Here the CDR3 reads CASDRGAGTEAFF. The CDR3, as DNA: TGCGCCAGCGACAGGGGAGCAGGCACTGAAGCTTTCTTT.